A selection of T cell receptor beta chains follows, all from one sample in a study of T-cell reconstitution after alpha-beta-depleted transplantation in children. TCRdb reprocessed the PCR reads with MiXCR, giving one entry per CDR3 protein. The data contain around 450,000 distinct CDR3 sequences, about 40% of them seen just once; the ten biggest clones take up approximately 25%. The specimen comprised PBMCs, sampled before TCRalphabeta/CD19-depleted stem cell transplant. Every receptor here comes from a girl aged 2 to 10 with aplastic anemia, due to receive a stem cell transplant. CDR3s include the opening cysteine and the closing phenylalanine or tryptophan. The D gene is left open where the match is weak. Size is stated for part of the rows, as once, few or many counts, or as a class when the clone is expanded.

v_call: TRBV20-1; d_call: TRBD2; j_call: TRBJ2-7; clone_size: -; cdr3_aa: CSARDPLAGEGEQYF; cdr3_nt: TGCAGTGCTAGAGATCCACTAGCGGGGGAGGGGGAGCAGTACTTC
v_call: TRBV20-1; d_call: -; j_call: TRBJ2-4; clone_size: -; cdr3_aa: CSARDRGQGLAKNIQYF; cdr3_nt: TGCAGTGCTAGAGATCGGGGGCAAGGGTTAGCCAAAAACATTCAGTACTTC
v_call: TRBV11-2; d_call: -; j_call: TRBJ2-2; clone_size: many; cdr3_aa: CASRGVANTGELFF; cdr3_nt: TGTGCCAGCAGAGGGGTGGCCAACACCGGGGAGCTGTTTTTT
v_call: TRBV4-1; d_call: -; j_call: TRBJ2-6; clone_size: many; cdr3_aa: CASSQRGGSSGANVLTF; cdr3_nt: TGCGCCAGCAGCCAAAGGGGCGGCAGCTCTGGGGCCAACGTCCTGACTTTC
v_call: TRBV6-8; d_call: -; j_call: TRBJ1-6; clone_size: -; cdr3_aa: CASSFDSPLHF; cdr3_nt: TGTGCCAGCAGTTTCGATTCACCCCTCCACTTT
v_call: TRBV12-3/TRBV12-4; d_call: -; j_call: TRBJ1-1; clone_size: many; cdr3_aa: CASSLSGPNTEAFF; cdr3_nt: TGTGCCAGCAGTTTATCCGGACCGAACACTGAAGCTTTCTTT
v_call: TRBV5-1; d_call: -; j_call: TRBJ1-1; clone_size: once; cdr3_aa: CASSREIGTEAFF; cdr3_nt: TGCGCCAGCAGCCGGGAGATAGGCACTGAAGCTTTCTTT
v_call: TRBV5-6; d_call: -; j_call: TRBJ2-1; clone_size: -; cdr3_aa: CASSPRSGTHNEQFF; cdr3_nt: TGTGCCAGCAGCCCACGATCCGGGACACACAATGAGCAGTTCTTC
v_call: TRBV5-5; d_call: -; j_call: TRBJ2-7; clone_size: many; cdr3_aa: CASSSQGAYEQYF; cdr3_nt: TGTGCCAGCAGCTCACAGGGCGCGTACGAGCAGTACTTC
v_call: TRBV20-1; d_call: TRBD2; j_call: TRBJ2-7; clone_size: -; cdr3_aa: CSAIIAGGHYEQYF; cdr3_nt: TGCAGTGCGATTATAGCGGGAGGCCACTACGAGCAGTACTTC
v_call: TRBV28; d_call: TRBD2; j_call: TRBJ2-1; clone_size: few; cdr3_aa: CASSTYSGRGDEQFF; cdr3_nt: TGTGCCAGCAGTACCTATAGCGGGAGGGGCGATGAGCAGTTCTTC
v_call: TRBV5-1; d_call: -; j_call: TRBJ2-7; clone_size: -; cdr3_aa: CASSLVAGSDPYEQYF; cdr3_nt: TGCGCCAGCAGCTTGGTGGCGGGATCCGACCCGTACGAGCAGTACTTC
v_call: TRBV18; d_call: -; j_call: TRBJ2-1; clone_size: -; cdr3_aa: CASSPQGSQGYSYNEQFF; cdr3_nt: TGTGCCAGCTCACCACAGGGGTCTCAGGGGTACTCCTACAATGAGCAGTTCTTC
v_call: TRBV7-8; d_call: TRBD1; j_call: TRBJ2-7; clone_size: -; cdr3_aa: CASSPLTGTGRYEQYF; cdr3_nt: TGTGCCAGCAGCCCCCTGACGGGGACAGGACGCTACGAGCAGTACTTC
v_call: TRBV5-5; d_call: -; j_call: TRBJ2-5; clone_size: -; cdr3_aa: CASTLTKETQYF; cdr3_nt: TGTGCCAGCACCCTGACAAAGGAGACCCAGTACTTC
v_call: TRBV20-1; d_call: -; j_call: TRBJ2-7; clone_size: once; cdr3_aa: CSASRQGIPYEQYF; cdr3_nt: TGCAGTGCTAGTAGGCAGGGTATCCCCTACGAGCAGTACTTC
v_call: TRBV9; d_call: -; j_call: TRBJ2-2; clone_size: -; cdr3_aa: CASSVRTSTGELFF; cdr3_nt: TGTGCCAGCAGCGTCCGGACTTCCACCGGGGAGCTGTTTTTT
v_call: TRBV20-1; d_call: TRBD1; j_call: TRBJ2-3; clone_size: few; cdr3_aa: CSASRTGRTDTQYF; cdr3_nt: TGCAGTGCCTCGCGGACAGGGAGGACAGATACGCAGTATTTT
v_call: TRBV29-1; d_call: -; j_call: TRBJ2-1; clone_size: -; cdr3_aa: CSAGVPYNEQFF; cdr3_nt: TGCAGCGCAGGGGTTCCCTACAATGAGCAGTTCTTC
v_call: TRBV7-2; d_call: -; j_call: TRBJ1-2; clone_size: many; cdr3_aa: CASSTGGVGYGYTF; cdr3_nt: TGTGCCAGCAGCACCGGCGGGGTGGGCTATGGCTACACCTTC